This T cell receptor beta chain appears in the sequencing data of a study of T cell responses to AZD1222 COVID-19 vaccine. Study-wide points: Every sample of the repertoires postdated the peak T cell response. Only 5 or 6 individuals given AZD1222 were seropositive at baseline. Among the donors, most were white British and more were female, and clonal diversity was possibly underestimated. Unmutated variant regions reportedly attract nearly half of all spike-specific TCRs.

Generated by immunoSEQ multiplex PCR, the TCRdb table keeps only in-frame clones and is missing some. In the table there are about 130,000 clones, roughly 88% of which are singletons. With regard to this clone: What it recognizes is unknown.

Trimming removed 0 bases at V and 3 bases at J, with 15 bases between. Germline V CDR1 and CDR2: MDHEN, SYDVKM. CDR3 length: 17 amino acids. Sequenced here: peripheral blood, sampled on day 0 of MenACWY control vaccination. This sequence originates from an adult in good health. The rearrangement links TRBV28 to TRBJ2-4; D may correspond to TRBD1 or TRBD2 (5 bases each). The CDR3 region is CASSLWGTLQNKNIQYF. The CDR3 DNA follows: TGTGCCAGCAGTTTATGGGGGACCCTCCAAAACAAAAACATTCAGTACTTC.